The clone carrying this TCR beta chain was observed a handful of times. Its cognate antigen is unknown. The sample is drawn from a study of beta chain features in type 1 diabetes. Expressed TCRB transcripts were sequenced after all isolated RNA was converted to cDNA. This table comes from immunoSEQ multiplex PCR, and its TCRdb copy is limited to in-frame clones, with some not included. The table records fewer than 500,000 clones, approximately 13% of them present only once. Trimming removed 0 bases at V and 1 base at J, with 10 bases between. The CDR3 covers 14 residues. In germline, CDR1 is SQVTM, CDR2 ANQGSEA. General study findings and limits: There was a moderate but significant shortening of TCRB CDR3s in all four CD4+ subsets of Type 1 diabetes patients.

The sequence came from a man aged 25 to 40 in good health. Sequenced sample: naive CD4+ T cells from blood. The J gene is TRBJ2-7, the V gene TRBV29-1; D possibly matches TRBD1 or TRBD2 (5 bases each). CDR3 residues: CSVEEGVGSYEQYF. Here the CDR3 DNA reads TGCAGCGTTGAAGAGGGGGTTGGGTCCTACGAGCAGTACTTC.